The next 27 T cell receptor beta chains were all read from a single sample in a study of T cell repertoires in cytomegalovirus infection. Antigens for these TCRs are unknown. TCRdb reprocessed the reads with MiXCR, giving one entry per CDR3 protein. The table records around 710,000 distinct CDR3 sequences, about 29% of them present only once. Sequencing used cultured CD8+ T cells from PBMCs, obtained from culture after CMV antigen stimulation. The receptors stem from a human donor in good health (CMV status not recorded). Some clones in this sample may be carry-over from other donors' samples.

In its sample, this clonotype was seen a few times. The J gene is TRBJ1-1, the V gene TRBV5-1; D might be TRBD1 (5 bases). The CDR3 runs 13 residues. Trimming stripped 2 bases from V and 5 bases from J, with 10 bases between. The germline CDR1 and CDR2 sequences are SGHRS and YFSETQ. For the CDR3, the DNA is TGCGCCAGCAGCTTTCCGGGGACGACTGAAGCTTTCTTT. Protein sequence: CASSFPGTTEAFF.

This clonotype was picked up a small number of times. This chain connects TRBV14 to TRBJ2-7; no reliable D call. The germline V and J ends were trimmed by 4 bases and 0 bases, with 10 bases remaining between them. The CDR3 sequence is 14 residues long. Per germline, CDR1 SGHDN and CDR2 FVKESK. The CDR3 loop reads CASSLRRDSYEQYV. The CDR3 DNA reads TGTGCCAGCAGCCTAAGAAGGGACTCCTACGAGCAGTACGTC.

This sequence joins TRBV5-6 and TRBJ2-1, with no clear D. V gave up 0 bases and J gave up 8 bases, with 6 bases separating them. The germline gives CDR1 SGHDT, CDR2 YYEEEE. CDR3 length: 12 residues. CDR3 sequence (DNA): TGTGCCAGCAGCTTGGGTAGCCATGAGCAGTTCTTC. This encodes CASSLGSHEQFF. The full variable domain, rest sourced from reference TRBV5-6 and TRBJ2-1, is DAGVTQSPTHLIKTRGQQVTLRCSPKSGHDTVSWYQQALGQGPQFIFQYYEEEERQRGNFPDRFSGHQFPNYSSELNVNALLLGDSALYLCASSLGSHEQFFGPGTRLTVL.

This chain joins TRBV6-6 and TRBJ1-5, with D possibly matching TRBD1 (5 bases). Per the germline V gene, CDR1 is MNHNY and CDR2 is SVGAGI (reference sequence). The ends were cut back, 6 bases at V and 4 bases at J, with 16 bases in the middle. The CDR3 covers 15 residues. The CDR3 nucleotides read TGTGCCAGCAGCAACCCGGGACCCCTGAATCAGCCCCAGCATTTT. Encoded protein: CASSNPGPLNQPQHF.

This clonotype was seen more than once but under ten times. The chain couples TRBV13 to TRBJ2-5; possibly TRBD2 for D (6 bases). The CDR3 totals 15 residues. Germline V gene sequence: CDR1 PRHDT, CDR2 FYEKMQ (reference sequence). With 5 bases removed from V and 7 bases from J, the gap between germline ends came to 20 bases. For the CDR3, the DNA is TGTGCCAGCAGCCTCAGATCCGGGGGACGGGGGACCCAGTACTTC. This encodes CASSLRSGGRGTQYF.

As for this clonotype: The junction does not match germline at one end; this may be a read error. The genes are TRBV27 and TRBJ2-2; possible D gene TRBD2, 7 bases. Germline V gene data show CDR1 as MNHEY and CDR2 as SMNVEV (reference sequence). The CDR3 length is 13 residues. The CDR3 sequence is CASRGANTGELYF. The CDR3 DNA follows: TGTGCCAGTCGGGGGGCGAACACCGGGGAGCTGTATTTT.

This rearrangement joins TRBV4-2 to TRBJ1-1; tentative D call: TRBD1 (5 bases). The germline V gene has CDR1 LGHNA and CDR2 YNFKEQ. The length of the CDR3 is 15 residues. V was trimmed by 2 bases and J by 5 bases, leaving 15 bases between them. This CDR3 is CASSQPGTEGTEAFF. CDR3 in DNA: TGTGCCAGCAGCCAACCGGGGACGGAGGGAACTGAAGCTTTCTTT.

The J gene is TRBJ2-7, the V gene TRBV4-1; 13 bases are shared with TRBD2. Germline V gives CDR1 MGHRA, CDR2 YSYEKL. The CDR3 runs 15 residues. The trim removed 3 bases at V and 3 bases at J, leaving 2 bases unmatched. DNA for the CDR3: TGCGCCAGCAGCCAGACTAGCGGGGGGTACTACGAGCAGTACTTC. Translated: CASSQTSGGYYEQYF.

This clonotype was picked up a small number of times. The chain has TRBV5-4 and TRBJ2-1; D possibly matches TRBD1 or TRBD2 (6 bases each). The V end lost 0 bases, the J end lost 8 bases, and 9 bases lay between the germline ends. Germline V gene sequence: CDR1 SGHNT, CDR2 YYREEE (reference sequence). The CDR3 totals 13 residues. CDR3 protein: CASSLDREDEQFF. In nucleotides, the CDR3 is TGTGCCAGCAGCTTGGACAGGGAGGATGAGCAGTTCTTC.

In its sample, this clonotype was seen many times. The chain has TRBV11-3 and TRBJ2-1; 8 bases are shared with TRBD1. Trimming cost V 5 bases and J 6 bases; bases outside gene matches: 9. The CDR3 extends over 15 amino acids. Germline V lookup: CDR1 SGHNT, CDR2 YENEEA. The CDR3, as DNA: TGTGCCAGCAGCCACCGGGACAGGCCGTTCAATGAGCAGTTCTTC. Translation gives CASSHRDRPFNEQFF.

The table lists this clonotype with a few counts. The chain combines TRBV5-1 with TRBJ1-1; D may be TRBD1 (6 bases). V lost 7 bases and J lost 4, with 17 bases in between. Germline CDR1 SGHRS, CDR2 YFSETQ. The CDR3 loop spans 14 amino acids. CDR3 amino acids: CASRLRGAGTEAFF. CDR3 nucleotides: TGCGCCAGCCGATTGAGGGGGGCGGGCACTGAAGCTTTCTTT.

The chain couples TRBV6-1 to TRBJ2-7; D unclear. V lost 5 bases and J lost 3, with 5 bases in between. CDR3 length: 11 amino acids. Germline assignment: CDR1 MNHNS and CDR2 SASEGT. The DNA for the CDR3 is TGTGCCAGCAGTTTGGTCTACGAGCAGTACGTC. This encodes CASSLVYEQYV.

CDR3 nucleotide sequence: TGTGCCAGCTCCTCTGGGGCTCCCGAACGGGAACCAGATACGCAGTATTTT. Protein sequence: CASSSGAPEREPDTQYF. V usage is TRBV12-3 or TRBV12-4 and J usage is TRBJ2-3; D could derive from TRBD1 or TRBD2 (5 bases each). This CDR3 has 17 residues. With 8 bases removed from V and 4 bases from J, the gap between germline ends came to 25 bases.

The V gene is TRBV19, the J gene TRBJ2-1, with a weak D call TRBD2 (6 bases). Trimming removed 5 bases from V and 8 bases from J, with 13 bases in between. Looked up from germline, CDR1 is LNHDA and CDR2 is SQIVND (reference sequence). This CDR3 has 13 residues. The CDR3 DNA reads as TGTGCCAGTAGTTGGGGCCCGGGGGATGAGCAGTTCTTC. Protein sequence: CASSWGPGDEQFF.

The chain is built from TRBV19 and TRBJ1-2; 9 bases align to TRBD1. Per the germline V gene, CDR1 is LNHDA and CDR2 is SQIVND (reference sequence). There are 15 residues in the CDR3. After removal of 2 bases from V and 2 bases from J, the junction contained 3 bases not matched to a gene. The CDR3 sequence: CASSITGGSNYGYTF. CDR3 sequence (DNA): TGTGCCAGTAGTATAACAGGGGGCAGCAACTATGGCTACACCTTC.

This chain connects TRBV6-6 to TRBJ1-2, with 9 bases lining up with TRBD1. Unmatched junction bases numbered 7, after V lost 5 bases and J lost 6 bases. The CDR3 sequence is 14 residues long. The V gene's germline CDR1 is MNHNY and CDR2 SVGAGI (reference sequence). The CDR3 nucleotides are TGTGCCAGCAGTCCTAAAGGGACAGGGAATGGCTACACCTTC. Its protein product is CASSPKGTGNGYTF.

The rearrangement joins TRBV12-3 or TRBV12-4 to TRBJ2-1; the D call may be TRBD1 or TRBD2 (5 bases each). CDR3 length: 13 amino acids. Trimming shortened V by 6 bases and J by 10 bases, and 16 bases separated the two germline ends. As DNA, the CDR3 is TGTGCCAGCAGCCCTTATGGGGGAATCGAGCAGTTCTTC. Translating gives CASSPYGGIEQFF.

This clonotype was seen repeatedly, ten times or more. V is TRBV6-1 and J is TRBJ2-7; tentatively, D is TRBD1 (6 bases). The CDR3 extends over 15 amino acids. The ends were cut back, 3 bases at V and 4 bases at J, with 16 bases in the middle. Germline lookup yields CDR1 MNHNS and CDR2 SASEGT. The CDR3 sequence is CASSEDQGPYYEQYF. The DNA for the CDR3 is TGTGCCAGCAGTGAGGACCAGGGGCCTTATTACGAGCAGTACTTC.

The chain uses TRBV7-4 and TRBJ1-1; D call uncertain. Between the trimmed V and J ends, which lost 5 bases and 1 base, there was a span of 11 bases. Looked up from germline, CDR1 is SGHVT and CDR2 is SQSDAQ. This CDR3 is built from 14 residues. The CDR3 DNA is TGTGCCAGCAGCAAACAAATTGCGAACACTGAAGCTTTCTTT. Encoded protein: CASSKQIANTEAFF.

This chain connects TRBV12-3 or TRBV12-4 to TRBJ2-1, with 10 bases fitting TRBD1. This CDR3 has 15 amino acids. V was pared by 6 bases and J by 8 bases, with 10 bases of the junction left unmatched. The chain's CDR3 is CASSPPGTGVDEQFF. In DNA, the CDR3 is TGTGCCAGCAGCCCTCCCGGGACAGGGGTTGATGAGCAGTTCTTC.

The rearrangement uses TRBV7-6 and TRBJ2-1, with D maybe TRBD2 (5 bases). Trimming left V 3 bases short and J 4 bases short, with 13 bases between. From germline, CDR1 is SGHVS and CDR2 FNYEAQ. The CDR3 is 15 amino acids. CDR3 protein: CASSFRIAKYNEQFF. The CDR3 DNA is TGTGCCAGCAGCTTTCGGATAGCGAAATACAATGAGCAGTTCTTC. Looking up the rest from reference TRBV7-6 and TRBJ2-1 gives the full variable domain: GAGVSQSPRYKVTKRGQDVALRCDPISGHVSLYWYRQALGQGPEFLTYFNYEAQQDKSGLPNDRFSAERPEGSISTLTIQRTEQRDSAMYRCASSFRIAKYNEQFFGPGTRLTVL.

In its sample, this clonotype was seen many times. Its ends do not fully match the called genes, so a read error is possible. The chain carries TRBV4-3 and TRBJ2-5, with D possibly TRBD1 on 5 matching bases. Germline V gene lookup returns CDR1 LGHNA and CDR2 YSLEER. CDR3 length: 13 residues. CDR3 loop: CASSQGHQETQYF. The CDR3 DNA reads TGTGCCAGCAGCCAGGGCCACCAAGAGACCCAGTACTTC.

The table lists this clonotype with a few counts. The V and J genes are TRBV7-6 and TRBJ1-1, with TRBD1 matching 9 bases. Germline trimming cut 5 bases from V and 3 bases from J; bases unmatched to any gene: 7. The CDR3 loop spans 15 amino acids. CDR1 is SGHVS, CDR2 FNYEAQ, per germline. DNA for the CDR3: TGTGCCAGCAGCCCAGAGGACAGGGGCTACACTGAAGCTTTCTTT. Amino acid sequence: CASSPEDRGYTEAFF.

V and J are TRBV5-1 and TRBJ2-7; D uncertain. There are 12 residues in the CDR3. Trimming cost V 2 bases and J 2 bases, with 5 bases left between them. The germline V gene encodes CDR1 SGHRS and CDR2 YFSETQ. The CDR3 protein is CASSFQPYEQYF. CDR3 DNA sequence: TGCGCCAGCAGCTTCCAGCCCTACGAGCAGTACTTC.

The chain links TRBV4-1 to TRBJ1-2; TRBD1 aligns across 7 bases. This CDR3 spans 16 amino acids. The germline CDR1 and CDR2 sequences are MGHRA and YSYEKL. V shed 3 bases, J shed 11 bases, and the junction held 18 bases outside the gene matches. The CDR3 region has the DNA TGCGCCAGCAGCCACGAAACCCGGGACAGAAGCCAGTTGTACACCTTC. Its translation: CASSHETRDRSQLYTF.

In its sample, this clonotype was seen a few times. The CDR3 sequence: CASSLFRGGLYNEQFF. CDR3 nucleotide sequence: TGTGCCAGCAGTTTATTCCGGGGGGGCCTCTACAATGAGCAGTTCTTC. This chain uses TRBV6-2 or TRBV6-3 with TRBJ2-1; 8 nucleotides agree with TRBD2. This CDR3 region has 16 residues. Germline V gene data show CDR1 as MNHEY and CDR2 as SVGEGT. V dropped 4 bases and J dropped 3; count of bases not matched to a gene: 8.

V and J are TRBV5-4 and TRBJ1-6; 11 nucleotides line up with TRBD1. Trimming took 10 bases from V and 8 from J; bases not matched to a gene: 2. The CDR3 contains 12 residues. Germline assignment: CDR1 SGHNT and CDR2 YYREEE (reference sequence). CDR3 residues: CAWGQGDSPLHF. Here the CDR3 DNA reads TGTGCCTGGGGACAGGGGGATTCACCCCTCCACTTT.